The 22 T cell receptor beta chains presented below share a single source sample, sequenced in a study of cytomegalovirus exposure and HLA in healthy donors. 13 Jbeta primers and 60 Vbeta primers were used for the PCR. Profiled with immunoSEQ multiplex PCR; TCRdb holds only in-frame clones, not every one. The sample lists about 110,000 clones; approximately 70% were seen once. Sequenced material: PBMCs. The receptors shown here come from a boy between 10 and 17 years old in good health and CMV-seronegative.

CDR3 loop: CASSIRGNYGYTF. The CDR3 nucleotides are TGTGCCAGTAGTATCCGGGGTAACTATGGCTACACCTTC. This chain uses TRBV19 with TRBJ1-2; D uncertain. Deletions cut 3 bases from V and 1 base from J, with 6 bases between. This CDR3 has 13 amino acids. Germline V gene sequence: CDR1 LNHDA, CDR2 SQIVND (reference sequence).

The V and J genes are TRBV6-7 and TRBJ2-2, with D possibly matching TRBD1 (5 bases). TRBV6-7 is recorded as an ORF, its role being uncertain. The CDR3 is 15 amino acids. V lost 0 bases and J lost 11, with 16 bases in between. CDR3 region: CASSYSVDGRAELFF. CDR3 nucleotide sequence: TGTGCCAGCAGTTACTCGGTCGACGGCAGGGCCGAGCTGTTTTTT.

The chain couples TRBV19 to TRBJ1-6, with 7 bases that match TRBD1. Germline assignment: CDR1 LNHDA and CDR2 SQIVND (reference sequence). The length of the CDR3 is 21 residues. V lost 4 bases, J lost 0 bases, and 18 bases stayed unmatched. CDR3 in DNA: TGTGCCAGTAGTACCCGGGGGACAGCAGATGCTTCAAGCTCCTATAATTCACCCCTCCACTTT. This encodes CASSTRGTADASSSYNSPLHF. The full variable domain, rest sourced from reference TRBV19 and TRBJ1-6, is DGGITQSPKYLFRKEGQNVTLSCEQNLNHDAMYWYRQDPGQGLRLIYYSQIVNDFQKGDIAEGYSVSREKKESFPLTVTSAQKNPTAFYLCASSTRGTADASSSYNSPLHFGNGTRLTVT.

The genes are TRBV28 and TRBJ1-2; D is uncertain. The CDR3 extends over 15 amino acids. V dropped 1 base and J dropped 1 base, with 10 bases sitting between them. Germline V gene sequence: CDR1 MDHEN, CDR2 SYDVKM. The CDR3 DNA sequence: TGTGCCAGCAGTTTATCCGCTCGGGGTAACTATGGCTACACCTTC. This gives the protein CASSLSARGNYGYTF.

This chain connects TRBV6-5 to TRBJ2-7, with 7 positions matching TRBD1. After removal of 6 bases from V and 2 bases from J, the junction contained 7 bases not matched to a gene. Germline CDR1 MNHEY, CDR2 SVGAGI. There are 14 residues in the CDR3. CDR3 protein: CASSRRTGPYEQYF. DNA for the CDR3: TGTGCCAGCAGCCGACGGACAGGTCCCTACGAGCAGTACTTC.

The chain couples TRBV30 to TRBJ2-7; perhaps TRBD2 as D (5 bases). There are 14 residues in the CDR3. The V and J ends lost 4 bases and 2 bases respectively, with 15 bases between them. The germline gives CDR1 GTSNPN, CDR2 SVGIG (reference sequence). In DNA form, the CDR3 reads TGTGCCTGGAATTCGGACTTTCGGGCCTACGAGCAGTACTTC. It encodes CAWNSDFRAYEQYF.

The table lists this clone with a few counts. The chain employs TRBV15 and TRBJ1-5, with 7 positions matching TRBD1. V lost 3 bases, J lost 0 bases, and 11 bases stayed unmatched. Germline loops: CDR1 LNHNV, CDR2 YYDKDF (reference sequence). The CDR3 consists of 18 residues. CDR3 sequence reads: CATSSPTGAWDSNQPQHF. The CDR3 DNA follows: TGTGCCACCAGCAGCCCTACAGGGGCTTGGGATAGCAATCAGCCCCAGCATTTT.

The chain employs TRBV7-2 and TRBJ1-5, with 7 nucleotides matching TRBD1. The CDR3 extends over 16 amino acids. Germline-derived CDR1 and CDR2 are SGHTA and FQGNSA. J lost 0 bases, V lost 2 bases, and 4 bases had no gene match. CDR3 protein: CASSLTGAHSNQPQHF. CDR3 bases: TGTGCCAGCAGCTTAACAGGGGCCCATAGCAATCAGCCCCAGCATTTT.

The chain recombines TRBV5-5 with TRBJ1-5; 8 bases align to TRBD1. After removal of 5 bases from V and 6 bases from J, the junction contained 7 bases not matched to a gene. Germline V gene data show CDR1 as SGHKS and CDR2 as YYEKEE (reference sequence). The length of the CDR3 is 14 residues. In DNA form, the CDR3 reads TGTGCCAGCAGTTTTGGACAGGGTCGTCAGCCCCAGCATTTT. Translated: CASSFGQGRQPQHF.

The CDR3 protein is CASSDSSRSSYNEQFF. CDR3 sequence (DNA): TGTGCCAGCAGTGACTCGAGTCGCTCCTCCTACAATGAGCAGTTCTTC. The rearrangement uses TRBV6-4 and TRBJ2-1; D is ambiguous. The CDR3 contains 16 residues. V lost 0 bases and J 0 bases, leaving 9 bases between the germline ends. Germline CDR1 MRHNA, CDR2 SNTAGT.

CDR3 in DNA: TGTGCCAGCAGCTTAGTCTCGGACAGGGGTTTACCCCTCCACTTT. This sequence encodes CASSLVSDRGLPLHF. The chain couples TRBV7-9 to TRBJ1-6; 9 nucleotides agree with TRBD1. Per germline, CDR1 SEHNR and CDR2 FQNEAQ (reference sequence). After removal of 1 base from V and 12 bases from J, the junction contained 7 bases not matched to a gene. The CDR3 loop spans 15 amino acids.

This clone was found once. The rearrangement uses TRBV6-6 and TRBJ2-1, with a tentative D call TRBD1 (5 bases). The CDR3 contains 13 residues. Germline values: CDR1 MNHNY, CDR2 SVGAGI (reference sequence). V was trimmed by 5 bases and J by 7 bases, leaving 12 bases between them. CDR3 in amino acids: CASSMGLLNEQFF. The CDR3 nucleotides are TGTGCCAGCAGTATGGGGCTGTTGAATGAGCAGTTCTTC.

A single count supports this clone. J is TRBJ1-1 and V is TRBV30; 7 nucleotides match TRBD1. This CDR3 comprises 14 residues. CDR1 and CDR2 (germline): GTSNPN, SVGIG (reference sequence). The J segment lost 0 bases and the V segment lost 7 bases, leaving 8 bases of the junction unmatched. The CDR3 here is CASRGRVLNTEAFF. The CDR3 DNA reads as TGTGCCTCTAGGGGGCGGGTATTGAACACTGAAGCTTTCTTT.

The chain uses TRBV5-6 and TRBJ2-7, with D perhaps matching TRBD2 (7 bases). Germline assignment: CDR1 SGHDT and CDR2 YYEEEE. The CDR3 length is 15 residues. Trimming cost V 3 bases and J 2 bases, with 15 bases left between them. CDR3 sequence reads: CASSWGGADPYEQYF. CDR3 DNA: TGTGCCAGCAGCTGGGGGGGGGCTGACCCCTACGAGCAGTACTTC.

The rearrangement joins TRBV29-1 to TRBJ1-1; possibly TRBD1 for D (5 bases). The length of the CDR3 is 12 residues. V lost 3 bases, J lost 5 bases, and 10 bases lay in between. CDR1 SQVTM and CDR2 ANQGSEA come from the germline V gene. The CDR3: CSVERGGTEAFF. The CDR3 region has the DNA TGCAGCGTTGAGAGGGGAGGGACTGAAGCTTTCTTT.

V usage is TRBV6-6 and J usage is TRBJ1-5; D is possibly TRBD1 (6 bases). From germline, CDR1 is MNHNY and CDR2 SVGAGI (reference sequence). The V end was cut by 6 bases, the J end by 7 bases, with 19 bases between. This CDR3 is built from 15 residues. The CDR3 region has the DNA TGTGCCAGCAGCCCAGGGGTTGACACGGTACAGCCCCAGCATTTT. It encodes CASSPGVDTVQPQHF.

This rearrangement joins TRBV4-1 to TRBJ1-5, with D unresolved. The V gene lost 4 bases and the J gene lost 7 bases, with 14 bases spanning the gap. The CDR3 extends over 14 amino acids. CDR1 is MGHRA, CDR2 YSYEKL, per germline. Here the CDR3 reads CASSPSETGQPQHF. CDR3 coding DNA: TGCGCCAGCAGCCCCTCGGAGACGGGGCAGCCCCAGCATTTT.

V and J are TRBV5-4 and TRBJ1-1; D is unclear. Germline assignment: CDR1 SGHNT and CDR2 YYREEE (reference sequence). V gave up 2 bases and J gave up 4 bases, with 9 bases separating them. This CDR3 has 13 amino acids. This CDR3 is CASSLDTGTEAFF. The CDR3 DNA follows: TGTGCCAGCAGCTTAGATACTGGCACTGAAGCTTTCTTT.

V and J are TRBV27 and TRBJ1-1, with no clear D. CDR3 length: 12 amino acids. Per germline, CDR1 MNHEY and CDR2 SMNVEV (reference sequence). V was pared by 5 bases and J by 2 bases, with 6 bases between. The chain's CDR3 is CASSSPNTEAFF. CDR3 nucleotide sequence: TGTGCCAGCAGTAGCCCAAACACTGAAGCTTTCTTT.

In the case of this clone: The final CDR3 position lacks the conserved phenylalanine or tryptophan, pointing to a likely read error. The rearrangement uses TRBV5-1 and TRBJ1-5, with TRBD1 matching over 7 bases. Germline CDR1 and CDR2: SGHRS and YFSETQ. CDR3 length: 13 amino acids. The J segment lost 5 bases and the V segment lost 4 bases, leaving 3 bases of the junction unmatched. The CDR3 nucleotides read TGCGCCAGCAGCATTGACAGGGATCAGCCCCAGCATGTT. This sequence encodes CASSIDRDQPQHV.

V usage is TRBV10-2 and J usage is TRBJ1-1; D is unresolved. Germline V gives CDR1 WSHSY, CDR2 SAAADI. Trimming shortened V by 6 bases and J by 5 bases, and 7 bases separated the two germline ends. CDR3 length equals 11 residues. CDR3 DNA: TGCGCCAGCAGCCTTCTTACTGAAGCTTTCTTT. This gives the protein CASSLLTEAFF.

The table lists this clone with a count of one. The chain joins TRBV7-9 to TRBJ2-3; 16 nucleotides align to TRBD2. CDR1 SEHNR and CDR2 FQNEAQ come from the germline V gene (reference sequence). Losses at the gene ends were 3 bases for V and 5 bases for J; bases not matched to a gene: 2. This CDR3 contains 16 residues. CDR3 in DNA: TGTGCCAGCAGCTTCGGGACTAGCGGGGGGGAAGATACGCAGTATTTT. Amino acid sequence: CASSFGTSGGEDTQYF.